These T cell receptor beta chains were read from a single sample in a study of shared clonotypes between healthy human individuals. Method: immunoSEQ multiplex PCR; TCRdb's copy keeps in-frame clones and lacks some. The top ten clones hold roughly 0.9% of a sample with some 1.1 million clones, 60% to 85% of them seen once. The sequenced sample was memory CD4+ T cells from PBMCs. The receptors shown here come from a man younger than 35 in good health. Some clones in this sample may be carry-over from other donors' samples. CDR3s include the opening cysteine and the closing phenylalanine or tryptophan. D genes are given only for firm matches. Some rows mark clone size as missing; the rest say once, few, many or name a class of expanded clone.

j_call: TRBJ2-3; v_call: TRBV29-1; d_call: NA; clone_size: NA; cdr3_aa: CSTYSADTQYF; cdr3_nt: TGCAGCACCTACTCCGCAGATACGCAGTATTTT
j_call: TRBJ1-5; v_call: TRBV28; d_call: NA; clone_size: NA; cdr3_aa: CASSLITGRQPQHF; cdr3_nt: TGTGCCAGCAGCCTAATAACAGGGCGCCAGCCCCAGCATTTT
j_call: TRBJ2-2; v_call: TRBV9; d_call: NA; clone_size: NA; cdr3_aa: CASSVGFSAGELFF; cdr3_nt: TGTGCCAGCAGCGTAGGTTTCTCGGCCGGGGAGCTGTTTTTT
j_call: TRBJ2-2; v_call: TRBV28; d_call: TRBD2; clone_size: once; cdr3_aa: CASRREVITGELFF; cdr3_nt: TGTGCCAGCAGGCGGGAGGTCATCACCGGGGAGCTGTTTTTT
j_call: TRBJ2-1; v_call: TRBV5-4; d_call: NA; clone_size: once; cdr3_aa: CASSADPENEQFF; cdr3_nt: TGTGCCAGCAGCGCAGACCCGGAGAATGAGCAGTTCTTC
j_call: TRBJ1-5; v_call: TRBV28; d_call: NA; clone_size: NA; cdr3_aa: CASRLGRGNQPQHF; cdr3_nt: TGTGCCAGCAGACTTGGACGGGGGAATCAGCCCCAGCATTTT
j_call: TRBJ1-1; v_call: TRBV30; d_call: NA; clone_size: few; cdr3_aa: CAWSVTRGTEAFF; cdr3_nt: TGTGCCTGGAGTGTTACACGGGGAACTGAAGCTTTCTTT
j_call: TRBJ2-7; v_call: TRBV27; d_call: TRBD1; clone_size: few; cdr3_aa: CASSLYPPGGSHEQYF; cdr3_nt: TGTGCCAGCAGTTTATACCCCCCAGGGGGCTCTCACGAGCAGTACTTC
j_call: TRBJ1-1; v_call: TRBV20-1; d_call: NA; clone_size: NA; cdr3_aa: CSATARTEAFF; cdr3_nt: TGCAGTGCTACGGCCCGCACTGAAGCTTTCTTT
j_call: TRBJ2-1; v_call: TRBV27; d_call: TRBD1; clone_size: NA; cdr3_aa: CASSWPGGNEQFF; cdr3_nt: TGTGCCAGCAGTTGGCCAGGGGGCAATGAGCAGTTCTTC
j_call: TRBJ2-3; v_call: TRBV6-5; d_call: NA; clone_size: NA; cdr3_aa: CASSYSVTTDTQYF; cdr3_nt: TGTGCCAGCAGTTACTCGGTTACCACAGATACGCAGTATTTT
j_call: TRBJ1-4; v_call: TRBV28; d_call: TRBD1; clone_size: NA; cdr3_aa: CATVGTGDEKLFF; cdr3_nt: TGTGCCACCGTTGGGACAGGGGACGAAAAACTGTTTTTT
j_call: TRBJ2-5; v_call: TRBV15; d_call: TRBD2; clone_size: NA; cdr3_aa: CATSREASGRETQYF; cdr3_nt: TGTGCCACCAGCAGAGAGGCTAGCGGGAGAGAGACCCAGTACTTC
j_call: TRBJ1-4; v_call: TRBV5-1; d_call: TRBD1; clone_size: NA; cdr3_aa: CASSLTGVEKLFF; cdr3_nt: TGCGCCAGCAGCTTGACAGGGGTTGAAAAACTGTTTTTT
j_call: TRBJ2-3; v_call: TRBV4-3; d_call: NA; clone_size: NA; cdr3_aa: CASSQEITDTQYF; cdr3_nt: TGCGCCAGCAGCCAAGAAATCACAGATACGCAGTATTTT
j_call: TRBJ1-3; v_call: TRBV5-4; d_call: NA; clone_size: NA; cdr3_aa: CASSLQGYGNTIYF; cdr3_nt: TGTGCCAGCAGCCTACAGGGTTACGGAAACACCATATATTTT
j_call: TRBJ1-3; v_call: TRBV5-6; d_call: NA; clone_size: NA; cdr3_aa: CASGTTGSGNTIYF; cdr3_nt: TGTGCCAGCGGAACTACAGGCTCTGGAAACACCATATATTTT
j_call: TRBJ1-5; v_call: TRBV1; d_call: NA; clone_size: NA; cdr3_aa: CTSTPRVTLRRANQPQHF; cdr3_nt: TGCACCAGCACTCCACGCGTTACACTTCGCCGGGCCAATCAGCCCCAGCATTTT
j_call: TRBJ1-1; v_call: TRBV18; d_call: NA; clone_size: once; cdr3_aa: CASSPGVPGAGAEAFF; cdr3_nt: TGTGCCAGCTCACCAGGAGTCCCAGGGGCTGGGGCTGAAGCTTTCTTT
j_call: TRBJ2-3; v_call: TRBV4-1; d_call: TRBD2; clone_size: NA; cdr3_aa: CASSRRTSGATSTDTQYF; cdr3_nt: TGCGCCAGCAGCCGAAGGACTAGCGGAGCCACTAGCACAGATACGCAGTATTTT
j_call: TRBJ2-6; v_call: TRBV9; d_call: NA; clone_size: few; cdr3_aa: CASSPVGPSSGANVLTF; cdr3_nt: TGTGCCAGCAGCCCGGTCGGTCCGAGCTCTGGGGCCAACGTCCTGACTTTC
j_call: TRBJ2-1; v_call: TRBV5-1; d_call: TRBD2; clone_size: NA; cdr3_aa: CASSLRGRLAGDNEQFF; cdr3_nt: TGCGCCAGCAGTTTGAGAGGTCGGCTAGCGGGAGACAATGAGCAGTTCTTC
j_call: TRBJ2-5; v_call: TRBV5-1; d_call: NA; clone_size: NA; cdr3_aa: CASSLYTPQETQYF; cdr3_nt: TGCGCCAGCAGCCTGTATACACCCCAAGAGACCCAGTACTTC
j_call: TRBJ1-2; v_call: TRBV27; d_call: NA; clone_size: NA; cdr3_aa: CASSFRGNYGYTF; cdr3_nt: TGTGCCAGCAGTTTCAGGGGTAACTATGGCTACACCTTC
j_call: TRBJ2-7; v_call: TRBV5-1; d_call: TRBD1; clone_size: NA; cdr3_aa: CASSSFPGQRSYEQYF; cdr3_nt: TGCGCCAGCAGCTCTTTCCCGGGACAGAGATCCTACGAGCAGTACTTC
j_call: TRBJ2-1; v_call: TRBV5-1; d_call: TRBD2; clone_size: NA; cdr3_aa: CASSSDSLRGNEQFF; cdr3_nt: TGCGCCAGCAGCTCCGACTCTCTGCGGGGGAATGAGCAGTTCTTC
j_call: TRBJ2-3; v_call: TRBV5-6; d_call: NA; clone_size: NA; cdr3_aa: CASSLSLLGLYF; cdr3_nt: TGTGCCAGCAGCTTGTCACTCCTGGGGCTGTATTTT
j_call: TRBJ2-7; v_call: TRBV19; d_call: TRBD1; clone_size: NA; cdr3_aa: CASSIDHGQGSYEQYF; cdr3_nt: TGTGCCAGTAGTATAGATCACGGACAGGGCTCCTACGAGCAGTACTTC
j_call: TRBJ2-2; v_call: TRBV6-5; d_call: NA; clone_size: NA; cdr3_aa: CASRLVTGELFF; cdr3_nt: TGTGCCAGCAGACTCGTCACCGGGGAGCTGTTTTTT
j_call: TRBJ2-1; v_call: TRBV6-1; d_call: TRBD2; clone_size: NA; cdr3_aa: CASSDKREPRNNEQFF; cdr3_nt: TGTGCCAGCAGTGATAAGCGGGAGCCCAGAAACAATGAGCAGTTCTTC
j_call: TRBJ2-3; v_call: TRBV14; d_call: NA; clone_size: NA; cdr3_aa: CASSQRALSTDTQYF; cdr3_nt: TGTGCCAGCAGCCAACGAGCGCTCAGCACAGATACGCAGTATTTT